This TCR beta chain was sequenced in a study of blood T cell repertoires in COVID-19 (dated by TCRdb to 2020 to 2021). For the study in its entirety: Samples covering the acute and convalescent phases of COVID-19 were provided by collaborators in the United States, Italy and Spain. The material from the prospective study consisted of cDNA or gDNA derived from T cells, B-cell-depleted T cells, or PBMCs. Deeply sampled blood TCRbeta repertoires from subjects exposed to, actively infected with, or recovered from COVID-19 were included in the dataset. A freely available public database, intended as a resource for researchers studying the immune response to SARS-CoV-2, is where the repertoires were released. Samples were obtained from the ongoing ImmuneRACE study (first 160 participants) and from 950 to 1,500 subjects provided by 6 global collaborators. A de-identified subject ID, COVID-19 status, age in years and sex were almost always included in the sample metadata. Where available, HLA class I and class II types were taken from metadata supplied by the sample provider and were not determined by assay-based typing. Here is what the overall study found, with its caveats: The quantity of clinical and demographic metadata differed by source and by participant and was supplied without curation.

Measured from the cysteine to the phenylalanine, the CDR3 is 15 residues long. The retained sequence is limited to the CDR3, 45 bases, with the frame set at the first base. The germline V gene yields SGHDT for CDR1 and YYEEEE for CDR2. At the junction V is shortened by 0 bases and J by 9 bases; bases outside the gene matches: 8. Turning to this clone: The specificity of this receptor is unknown. No much larger clone exists at a distance of one base, and base qualities are not known.

TCRbeta CDR3 regions were amplified from genomic DNA by means of the immunoSEQ Assay, a bias-controlled multiplex PCR. Regarding the original processing steps: The number of nucleated cells in each sample was estimated by amplification of reference gene primers within the assay. Sequence reads were collapsed and filtered to measure the absolute abundance of every unique TCRbeta CDR3 rearrangement. For each sample, productive Simpson clonality was calculated as the square root of Simpson's diversity index over productive rearrangements. Imported from immuneACCESS, the table was reduced by TCRdb to in-frame sequences with V and J called. These copies leave out some clones; in studies compared against another copy, an unresolved V gene accounts for under half, and the cause of the remainder is not known. The V and J calls and clone size come from that table; D and trimming were worked out from the DNA. This sample has about 180,000 clones in its table, and around 85% of those were observed once. The top ten clonotypes cover 18% of the sample.

One collaborating source in Seattle enrolled patients during active infection and followed them longitudinally through the course of disease. Whole blood was collected in K2EDTA tubes by collaborating institutions according to the institutions' own protocols. For TCRbeta analysis, collaborators shipped samples as frozen whole blood, isolated PBMCs, or DNA extracted from either of those sample types. The chain was built from TRBV5-6 and TRBJ1-5; 8 middle bases align to TRBD1. This sequence originates from a person aged 70 to 85 with COVID-19, enrolled during active disease. The sequenced sample was peripheral blood. The nucleotide sequence reads TGTGCCAGCAGCTTGGGGGGGACAGGAACCAGGCCCCAGCATTTT. Its protein is CASSLGGTGTRPQHF.